The 5 T cell receptor beta chains in this list originate from one sample, sequenced in a study of cytomegalovirus exposure and HLA in healthy donors (dated by TCRdb to 2016 to 2017). Library creation used the immunoSEQ multiplex PCR assay. The multiplex PCR relied on a mix of 60 forward primers for TCR Vbeta segments and 13 reverse primers for TCR Jbeta segments. Entries here come from immuneACCESS through TCRdb and include only in-frame sequences with V and J called. Some clones fail to appear in such tables; in the studies checked, an unresolved V gene covers under half of the shortfall, and the cause of the remainder is unknown. Present in this sample are approximately 140,000 clones, roughly 80% of which were seen just once. The ten largest clonotypes hold 3.5% of the sample. Sequencing was carried out using PBMCs. The receptors come from a human donor in good health.

Here the CDR3 reads CASGLAGSQETQYF. The CDR3 nucleotides are TGCGCCAGCGGACTAGCGGGATCCCAAGAGACCCAGTACTTC. V and J are TRBV10-2 and TRBJ2-5; 12 positions match TRBD2. Per germline, CDR1 WSHSY and CDR2 SAAADI. The V gene end was trimmed by 8 bases and the J gene end by 1 base; junction bases not matched to a gene: 2. There are 14 residues in the CDR3.

This rearrangement joins TRBV30 to TRBJ1-2; D might be TRBD1 (5 bases). This CDR3 is built from 14 residues. From germline, CDR1 is GTSNPN and CDR2 SVGIG (reference sequence). V lost 6 bases and J lost 3, with 17 bases in between. Here the CDR3 DNA reads TGTGCCTGCGAACCGCAGGGTTTTCACTATGGCTACACCTTC. Translation gives CACEPQGFHYGYTF.

This clone was seen only a few times. The rearrangement links TRBV2 to TRBJ1-4; TRBD1 might be the D (5 bases). Germline V gene lookup returns CDR1 SNHLY and CDR2 FYNNEI. Trimming shortened V by 6 bases and J by 7 bases, and 12 bases separated the two germline ends. The CDR3 length is 13 residues. The CDR3 is CASRATEAEKLFF. The CDR3, as DNA: TGTGCCAGCAGGGCGACAGAAGCTGAAAAACTGTTTTTT. The entire variable domain, with the rest obtained from reference TRBV2 and TRBJ1-4, is as follows: EPEVTQTPSHQVTQMGQEVILRCVPISNHLYFYWYRQILGQKVEFLVSFYNNEISEKSEIFDDQFSVERPDGSNFTLKIRSTKLEDSAMYFCASRATEAEKLFFGSGTQLSVL.

This clone came up a few times. V gene TRBV4-1 combines with J gene TRBJ1-1; D gene uncertain. Germline CDR1 is MGHRA and CDR2 is YSYEKL. This CDR3 comprises 15 residues. Deletions cut 3 bases from V and 11 bases from J, with 22 bases between. Here the CDR3 DNA reads TGCGCCAGCAGCCAGTACCACCTTCCCTCGGGAGACGCTTTCTTT. Encoded protein: CASSQYHLPSGDAFF.

The chain links TRBV5-8 to TRBJ2-7; TRBD1 is a possible D gene (6 bases). The CDR3 consists of 14 residues. Deletions cut 0 bases from V and 4 bases from J, with 11 bases between. Germline CDR1 SGHTS, CDR2 YDEGEE. This chain's CDR3 is CASSLAGHLYEQYF. In nucleotides, the CDR3 is TGTGCCAGCAGCTTGGCGGGACACCTTTACGAGCAGTACTTC.